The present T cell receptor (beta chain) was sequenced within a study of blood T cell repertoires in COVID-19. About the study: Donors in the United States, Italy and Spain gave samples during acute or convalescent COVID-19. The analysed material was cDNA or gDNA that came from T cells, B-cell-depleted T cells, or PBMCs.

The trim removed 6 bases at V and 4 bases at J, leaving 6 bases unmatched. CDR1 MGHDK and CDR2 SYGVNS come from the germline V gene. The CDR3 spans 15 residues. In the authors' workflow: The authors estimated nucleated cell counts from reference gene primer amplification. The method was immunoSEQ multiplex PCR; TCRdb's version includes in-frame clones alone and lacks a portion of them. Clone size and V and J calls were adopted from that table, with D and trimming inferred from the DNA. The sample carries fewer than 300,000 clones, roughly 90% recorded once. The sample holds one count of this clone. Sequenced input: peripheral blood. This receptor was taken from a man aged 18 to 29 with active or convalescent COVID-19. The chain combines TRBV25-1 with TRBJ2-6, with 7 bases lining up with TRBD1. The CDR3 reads CASSRQGEGANVLTF. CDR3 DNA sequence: TGTGCCAGCAGCCGACAGGGAGAAGGGGCCAACGTCCTGACTTTC.